The T cell receptor beta chain described here comes from a study of tumor-infiltrating lymphocytes in localized non-small cell lung cancer. Study background: Several tumor histologies, both smoking statuses, and some post-neoadjuvant chemotherapy samples were included.

Study-wide points: Immunotypes IM1 and IM2 had similar TCR-derived T-cell fractions.

With regard to this clone: What it binds is unknown.

CDR1 is SGHVS, CDR2 FQNEAQ, per germline. This CDR3 comprises 14 residues. Trimming pared 1 base from V and 8 bases from J, leaving 14 bases between. Sequenced by immunoSEQ multiplex PCR; TCRdb stores in-frame clones only, minus some. This sample has about 12,000 clones, with over 75% found just once. The sample comprised lung tumor tissue. This chain connects TRBV7-8 to TRBJ1-2; perhaps TRBD1 as D (5 bases). This TCR was recovered from a human donor with non-small cell lung cancer. CDR3 DNA sequence: TGTGCCAGCAGCTTAGTTAATATTGGGGGAGGCTACACCTTC. Amino acid sequence: CASSLVNIGGGYTF.